The rows below give T cell receptor beta chains drawn from one sample of a study of blood T cell repertoires in COVID-19. Here immunoSEQ multiplex PCR was the method, and the copy in TCRdb shows in-frame clones only, minus some. The top ten hold 4% to 5.5% of the sample, which has about 110,000 clones, over 60% seen once. Sequenced input: peripheral blood. The receptors were gathered from a human donor in a cohort sampled during active or convalescent COVID-19. The CDR3 runs from the conserved cysteine through the conserved F or W. A D gene is named only where the DNA matches it firmly. Clone size, where shown, is once, few, many, or a class for clones that have expanded.

D: NA; size: NA; J: TRBJ2-1; V: TRBV25-1; CDR3: CASSESSRVLYNEQFF; DNA: TGTGCCAGCAGTGAATCTTCCCGGGTACTCTACAATGAGCAGTTCTTC
D: TRBD2; size: few; J: TRBJ2-2; V: TRBV5-6; CDR3: CASSFGGRGGELFF; DNA: TGTGCCAGCAGCTTTGGCGGGAGGGGCGGGGAGCTGTTTTTT
D: TRBD2; size: once; J: TRBJ2-7; V: TRBV6-6; CDR3: CASSSPGLAGNYEQYF; DNA: TGTGCCAGCAGTTCACCGGGACTAGCGGGAAACTACGAGCAGTACTTC
D: TRBD1; size: NA; J: TRBJ2-7; V: TRBV10-2; CDR3: CASSEVNRGSYEQYF; DNA: TGCGCCAGCAGTGAGGTTAACAGGGGCTCCTACGAGCAGTACTTC
D: NA; size: NA; J: TRBJ1-2; V: TRBV19; CDR3: CASSIVLGANYGYTF; DNA: TGTGCCAGTAGTATAGTTTTAGGGGCTAACTATGGCTACACCTTC
D: TRBD2; size: NA; J: TRBJ2-5; V: TRBV7-9; CDR3: CASSLVASGSTETQYF; DNA: TGTGCCAGCAGCTTAGTCGCTAGCGGGAGTACAGAGACCCAGTACTTC
D: NA; size: NA; J: TRBJ1-2; V: TRBV4-3; CDR3: CASSQDHSYDYGYTF; DNA: TGCGCCAGCAGCCAAGATCACAGCTACGACTATGGCTACACCTTC
D: NA; size: NA; J: TRBJ2-3; V: TRBV7-6; CDR3: CASSLREPDTQYF; DNA: TGTGCCAGCAGCTTACGAGAACCAGATACGCAGTATTTT
D: TRBD2; size: NA; J: TRBJ2-7; V: TRBV11-2; CDR3: CASSPGAGGLGYEQYF; DNA: TGTGCCAGCAGCCCAGGGGCGGGGGGTTTGGGCTACGAGCAGTACTTC
D: NA; size: NA; J: TRBJ2-7; V: TRBV29-1; CDR3: CSVGSKDSYEQYF; DNA: TGCAGCGTCGGCTCTAAGGACAGCTACGAGCAGTACTTC
D: NA; size: NA; J: TRBJ1-3; V: TRBV14; CDR3: CASSHRAGVLSGNTIYF; DNA: TGTGCCAGCAGCCATCGTGCCGGGGTCCTCTCTGGAAACACCATATATTTT
D: NA; size: NA; J: TRBJ1-2; V: TRBV5-8; CDR3: CASSSRQAGFSGYTF; DNA: TGTGCCAGCAGCTCCCGACAGGCCGGGTTCTCCGGCTACACCTTC
D: TRBD2; size: NA; J: TRBJ2-1; V: TRBV4-1; CDR3: CASSQRSGGAYNEQFF; DNA: TGCGCCAGCAGCCAACGTAGCGGGGGGGCCTACAATGAGCAGTTCTTC
D: TRBD2; size: once; J: TRBJ2-1; V: TRBV19; CDR3: CASSIGTTVTNEQFF; DNA: TGTGCCAGTAGTATTGGGACTACGGTGACCAATGAGCAGTTCTTC
D: NA; size: NA; J: TRBJ1-5; V: TRBV28; CDR3: CASSFLGDTYSNQPQHF; DNA: TGTGCCAGCAGTTTCCTTGGGGACACCTATAGCAATCAGCCCCAGCATTTT
D: NA; size: NA; J: TRBJ1-2; V: TRBV3-1/TRBV3-2; CDR3: CASSQDPGNYGYTF; DNA: TGTGCCAGCAGCCAAGATCCGGGGAACTATGGCTACACCTTC
D: NA; size: few; J: TRBJ1-1; V: TRBV15; CDR3: CATSRVFGASMNTEAFF; DNA: TGTGCCACCAGCAGAGTTTTTGGGGCCTCCATGAACACTGAAGCTTTCTTT
D: TRBD1; size: NA; J: TRBJ2-7; V: TRBV5-1; CDR3: CASSFALRDRAYEQYF; DNA: TGCGCCAGCAGCTTCGCGCTCCGGGACAGGGCCTACGAGCAGTACTTC
D: TRBD1; size: NA; J: TRBJ1-6; V: TRBV7-9; CDR3: CASSPTGVSPLHF; DNA: TGTGCCAGCAGCCCTACAGGGGTATCACCCCTCCACTTT
D: NA; size: NA; J: TRBJ2-5; V: TRBV7-2; CDR3: CASSQSRGSKTQYF; DNA: TGTGCCAGCAGCCAATCGCGGGGTTCGAAGACCCAGTACTTC
D: NA; size: NA; J: TRBJ2-5; V: TRBV20-1; CDR3: CSAHGGETQYF; DNA: TGCAGTGCGCATGGGGGGGAGACCCAGTACTTC
D: TRBD1; size: NA; J: TRBJ2-1; V: TRBV6-5; CDR3: CASSYSYGTENNEQFF; DNA: TGTGCCAGCAGTTACTCGTATGGGACAGAGAACAATGAGCAGTTCTTC
D: TRBD1; size: once; J: TRBJ2-7; V: TRBV27; CDR3: CASSLQGYEQYF; DNA: TGTGCCAGCAGTCTACAGGGGTACGAGCAGTACTTC
D: TRBD2; size: NA; J: TRBJ2-3; V: TRBV5-1; CDR3: CASSARLAATDTQYF; DNA: TGCGCCAGCAGCGCCCGACTAGCGGCAACAGATACGCAGTATTTT
D: NA; size: many; J: TRBJ1-2; V: TRBV19; CDR3: CASSYTSGYTF; DNA: TGTGCCAGTAGTTATACAAGTGGCTACACCTTC
D: NA; size: NA; J: TRBJ2-1; V: TRBV7-9; CDR3: CASSLWSGYNEQFF; DNA: TGTGCCAGCAGCTTATGGAGTGGCTACAATGAGCAGTTCTTC
D: TRBD1; size: NA; J: TRBJ2-3; V: TRBV19; CDR3: CASSSTTGGTDTQYF; DNA: TGTGCCAGTAGTTCCACGACAGGGGGCACAGATACGCAGTATTTT
D: NA; size: NA; J: TRBJ1-1; V: TRBV14; CDR3: CASSQDLYTEAFF; DNA: TGTGCCAGCAGCCAAGATCTATACACTGAAGCTTTCTTT
D: NA; size: NA; J: TRBJ2-7; V: TRBV19; CDR3: CASNQGIGGYEQYF; DNA: TGTGCCAGTAATCAGGGGATAGGGGGCTACGAGCAGTACTTC
D: TRBD1; size: NA; J: TRBJ1-2; V: TRBV2; CDR3: CASSEGLGGGTGGYGYTF; DNA: TGTGCCAGCAGTGAAGGTTTAGGGGGCGGGACAGGAGGCTATGGCTACACCTTC
D: NA; size: NA; J: TRBJ2-1; V: TRBV27; CDR3: CASSQGFDEQFF; DNA: TGTGCCAGCAGTCAGGGTTTTGATGAGCAGTTCTTC
D: TRBD1; size: NA; J: TRBJ2-3; V: TRBV5-1; CDR3: CASSLDRGTDTQYF; DNA: TGCGCCAGCAGCTTGGACAGGGGGACAGATACGCAGTATTTT
D: NA; size: once; J: TRBJ2-1; V: TRBV2; CDR3: CASRKLGAYNEQFF; DNA: TGTGCCAGCCGCAAGCTGGGAGCCTACAATGAGCAGTTCTTC
D: NA; size: NA; J: TRBJ1-2; V: TRBV5-8; CDR3: CASTWTSNYGYTF; DNA: TGTGCCAGCACCTGGACATCTAACTATGGCTACACCTTC
D: NA; size: NA; J: TRBJ1-4; V: TRBV2; CDR3: CASSEGSPLRRANEKLFF; DNA: TGTGCCAGCAGTGAAGGATCCCCCCTAAGACGGGCTAATGAAAAACTGTTTTTT
D: NA; size: NA; J: TRBJ1-1; V: TRBV7-9; CDR3: CASRSLGGRAFF; DNA: TGTGCCAGCAGATCCCTTGGGGGGAGAGCTTTCTTT
D: NA; size: few; J: TRBJ1-5; V: TRBV7-2; CDR3: CASSNPGLRQPQHF; DNA: TGTGCCAGCAGCAATCCGGGACTTCGGCAGCCCCAGCATTTT
D: TRBD1; size: few; J: TRBJ2-7; V: TRBV18; CDR3: CASSPPGQNLYEQYF; DNA: TGTGCCAGCTCACCACCGGGACAGAATCTTTACGAGCAGTACTTC
D: TRBD1; size: NA; J: TRBJ1-2; V: TRBV4-1; CDR3: CASSRAGTGLNYGYTF; DNA: TGCGCCAGCAGTCGAGCCGGGACAGGGCTTAACTATGGCTACACCTTC
D: NA; size: NA; J: TRBJ2-1; V: TRBV7-2; CDR3: CASSPGLSNNEQFF; DNA: TGTGCCAGCAGCCCGGGACTGTCGAACAATGAGCAGTTCTTC
D: NA; size: NA; J: TRBJ1-2; V: TRBV6-4; CDR3: CASSDSSRGFLDGYTF; DNA: TGTGCCAGCAGTGACTCGAGTCGGGGATTTCTGGATGGCTACACCTTC
D: NA; size: NA; J: TRBJ2-5; V: TRBV9; CDR3: CASSVAVAETQYF; DNA: TGTGCCAGCAGCGTAGCAGTAGCAGAGACCCAGTACTTC
D: NA; size: once; J: TRBJ2-4; V: TRBV2; CDR3: CASSEAQAGGENIQYF; DNA: TGTGCCAGCAGTGAAGCGCAGGCAGGTGGGGAGAACATTCAGTACTTC
D: NA; size: NA; J: TRBJ2-7; V: TRBV2; CDR3: CASETGNPPYEQYF; DNA: TGTGCCAGCGAAACGGGAAACCCTCCCTACGAGCAGTACTTC
D: TRBD2; size: once; J: TRBJ2-1; V: TRBV7-3; CDR3: CASSLYPSGARDNEQFF; DNA: TGTGCCAGCAGCCTCTACCCTAGCGGAGCCCGCGACAATGAGCAGTTCTTC
D: TRBD2; size: NA; J: TRBJ2-5; V: TRBV5-8; CDR3: CASSKGLAGGPSSGETQYF; DNA: TGTGCCAGCAGCAAGGGACTAGCGGGAGGGCCGTCAAGTGGGGAGACCCAGTACTTC
D: NA; size: NA; J: TRBJ2-3; V: TRBV3-1/TRBV3-2; CDR3: CASSAARAGTKNTDTQYF; DNA: TGTGCCAGCAGCGCAGCTCGCGCGGGCACAAAAAATACAGATACGCAGTATTTT
D: TRBD1; size: NA; J: TRBJ1-4; V: TRBV29-1; CDR3: CSVKGANEKLFF; DNA: TGCAGCGTTAAGGGGGCGAATGAAAAACTGTTTTTT
D: TRBD1; size: NA; J: TRBJ1-2; V: TRBV24-1; CDR3: CATSERTGSGYTF; DNA: TGTGCCACCAGTGAAAGGACAGGGTCCGGCTACACCTTC
D: TRBD1; size: once; J: TRBJ1-1; V: TRBV6-5; CDR3: CASVTGGLGTEAFF; DNA: TGTGCCAGCGTGACAGGGGGCCTGGGCACTGAAGCTTTCTTT
D: TRBD2; size: NA; J: TRBJ2-1; V: TRBV24-1; CDR3: CATSDPSGTSGSHNEQFF; DNA: TGTGCCACCAGTGACCCATCCGGGACTAGCGGCTCCCACAATGAGCAGTTCTTC